The 12 T cell receptor beta chains below come from one sample, sequenced in a study of radiation and T cells in renal cell carcinoma. Stated time point: blood 4 weeks post-SBRT, at nephrectomy. The sample's treatment: 15 Gy SBRT to primary tumor, nephrectomy 4 weeks later. Generated by immunoSEQ multiplex PCR, the TCRdb table keeps only in-frame clones and is missing some. This table has around 100,000 clones, 75% to 85% appearing once. Specimen: blood, collected from a patient whose treatment included radiotherapy and nephrectomy. All receptors come from a man between 60 and 70 years old with renal cell carcinoma.

The chain carries TRBV11-2 and TRBJ2-3; D ambiguous. V was cut by 3 bases and J by 5 bases, with 15 bases left in between. Germline V gene sequence: CDR1 SGHAT, CDR2 FQNNGV. The CDR3 consists of 15 residues. CDR3 region: CASSFYSWAGDTQYF. The CDR3 DNA reads as TGTGCCAGCAGCTTTTACTCGTGGGCCGGAGATACGCAGTATTTT.

The gene calls are TRBV6-5 and TRBJ2-5; D may be TRBD2 (5 bases). This CDR3 region has 15 residues. Deletions cut 0 bases from V and 4 bases from J, with 12 bases between. Germline V CDR1 and CDR2: MNHEY, SVGAGI. The CDR3 DNA follows: TGTGCCAGCAGTTACTCGAACAGCGGTGCAGAGACCCAGTACTTC. As protein: CASSYSNSGAETQYF.

The chain has TRBV7-8 and TRBJ2-3, with TRBD2 matching over 8 bases. Per germline, CDR1 SGHVS and CDR2 FQNEAQ. The CDR3 totals 17 residues. The J segment lost 4 bases and the V segment lost 6 bases, leaving 15 bases of the junction unmatched. CDR3 loop: CASSYVRGRRIADTQYF. The CDR3 DNA is TGTGCCAGCAGTTACGTACGCGGGAGGAGGATCGCAGATACGCAGTATTTT.

In its sample, this clone was seen a few times. The gene calls are TRBV28 and TRBJ1-1; D is undetermined. Germline V gives CDR1 MDHEN, CDR2 SYDVKM. The CDR3 covers 13 residues. The V and J ends lost 2 bases and 8 bases respectively, with 12 bases between them. The CDR3 DNA follows: TGTGCCAGCAGTTTAACAGAACAGCGAGAAGCTTTCTTT. Its protein product is CASSLTEQREAFF.

V is TRBV5-4 and J is TRBJ1-1, with 7 bases aligning to TRBD1. Germline V gene lookup returns CDR1 SGHNT and CDR2 YYREEE (reference sequence). V lost 3 bases, J lost 4 bases, and 3 bases stayed unmatched. CDR3 size: 13 residues. CDR3 residues: CASSWAGGTEAFF. CDR3 coding DNA: TGTGCCAGCAGCTGGGCAGGGGGCACTGAAGCTTTCTTT.

The chain combines TRBV28 with TRBJ2-2; the D is unclear. This CDR3 contains 14 residues. V gave up 8 bases and J gave up 0 bases, with 10 bases separating them. From germline, CDR1 is MDHEN and CDR2 SYDVKM. For the CDR3, the DNA is TGTGCCAGCTGGTCGACCCCGAACACCGGGGAGCTGTTTTTT. It codes for CASWSTPNTGELFF.

The chain carries TRBV5-5 and TRBJ1-1; D call uncertain. The CDR3 sequence is 13 residues long. CDR1 SGHKS and CDR2 YYEKEE come from the germline V gene (reference sequence). Trimming removed 5 bases at V and 3 bases at J, with 11 bases between. The CDR3 sequence is CASSDSPHTEAFF. The DNA for the CDR3 is TGTGCCAGCAGTGACTCCCCCCACACTGAAGCTTTCTTT.

The genes are TRBV19 and TRBJ2-5; 10 positions match TRBD1. The CDR3 extends over 18 amino acids. Germline V gene lookup returns CDR1 LNHDA and CDR2 SQIVND (reference sequence). The V segment lost 4 bases and the J segment 2 bases; nucleotides outside the gene matches: 13. The CDR3 is CASSNWIDRGPTQETQYF. CDR3 coding DNA: TGTGCCAGTAGTAACTGGATCGACAGGGGGCCTACGCAAGAGACCCAGTACTTC.

The V call is TRBV5-1, the J call TRBJ1-6; TRBD1 aligns across 9 bases. The CDR3 runs to 16 residues. Germline V gene sequence: CDR1 SGHRS, CDR2 YFSETQ. The ends lost 4 bases at V and 10 bases at J; junction bases unmatched: 12. CDR3 loop: CASSPDTGGWGSPLHF. CDR3 nucleotide sequence: TGCGCCAGCAGCCCTGATACAGGGGGCTGGGGATCACCCCTCCACTTT.

The chain uses TRBV10-3 and TRBJ1-2; D perhaps matches TRBD1 (5 bases). CDR3 length: 15 amino acids. With 2 bases removed from V and 0 bases from J, the gap between germline ends came to 10 bases. Germline CDR1 and CDR2: ENHRY and SYGVKD. CDR3 nucleotide sequence: TGTGCCATCAGTGAGGGGCAGGGTTCTAACTATGGCTACACCTTC. Translated, it gives CAISEGQGSNYGYTF.

This clone was found once. The chain couples TRBV28 to TRBJ1-4, with D possibly TRBD1 on 5 matching bases. There are 13 residues in the CDR3. V lost 4 bases and J 5 bases, leaving 8 bases between the germline ends. Germline CDR1 is MDHEN and CDR2 is SYDVKM. This chain's CDR3 is CASSSRDNEKLFF. The CDR3 DNA is TGTGCCAGCAGTTCCCGGGACAATGAAAAACTGTTTTTT.

Only a few counts were recorded for this clone. The chain recombines TRBV7-2 with TRBJ1-4, with D unresolved. Germline CDR1 and CDR2: SGHTA and FQGNSA. The V end lost 2 bases, the J end lost 7 bases, and 11 bases lay between the germline ends. The CDR3 runs to 14 residues. CDR3 nucleotides: TGTGCCAGCAGCTTAAGTGTTTTTAGTGAAAAACTGTTTTTT. It codes for CASSLSVFSEKLFF.